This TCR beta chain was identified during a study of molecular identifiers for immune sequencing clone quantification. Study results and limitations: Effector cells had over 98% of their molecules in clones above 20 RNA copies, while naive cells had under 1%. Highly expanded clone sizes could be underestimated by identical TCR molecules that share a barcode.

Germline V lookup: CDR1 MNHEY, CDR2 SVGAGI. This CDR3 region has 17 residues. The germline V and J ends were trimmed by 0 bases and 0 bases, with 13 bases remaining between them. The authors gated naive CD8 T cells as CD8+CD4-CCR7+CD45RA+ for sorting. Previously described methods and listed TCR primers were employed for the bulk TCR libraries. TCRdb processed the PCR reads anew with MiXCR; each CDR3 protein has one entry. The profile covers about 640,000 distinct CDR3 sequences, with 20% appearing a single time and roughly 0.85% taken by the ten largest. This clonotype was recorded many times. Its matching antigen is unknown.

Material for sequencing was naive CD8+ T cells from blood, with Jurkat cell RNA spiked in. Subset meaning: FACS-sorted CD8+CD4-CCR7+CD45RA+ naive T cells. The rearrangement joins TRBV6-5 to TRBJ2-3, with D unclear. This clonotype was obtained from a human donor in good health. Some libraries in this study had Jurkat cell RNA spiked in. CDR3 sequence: CASSYSSGTYSTDTQYF. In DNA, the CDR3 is TGTGCCAGCAGTTACTCGAGTGGCACCTATAGCACAGATACGCAGTATTTT.